This T cell receptor beta chain was observed in a study of vaccination effects on CD4 cells after COVID-19. Study background: Of the BNT162b2 and mRNA-1273 vaccines, participants received two doses of one or the other. The two convalescent patients provided samples 16 days and one week before vaccination.

CDR1 and CDR2 from the germline V gene are DFQATT and SNEGSKA (reference sequence). CDR3 length equals 16 residues. The trim removed 3 bases at V and 0 bases at J, leaving 7 bases unmatched. TCRdb keeps only in-frame clones here, not all; method: immunoSEQ multiplex PCR. Of 20,000 to 25,000 clones listed, just under 75% were seen once; the top ten hold about 38%. With respect to this clone: Its cognate antigen is unknown.

Antigen-specific CD4+ T cell clonotypes were called by their expansion after viral peptide-pool culture in ViraFEST. Cultured cells yielded isolated CD4+ T cells after less than 11 days. From March to December 2020, the person had a SARS-CoV-2 infection that was confirmed by PCR. The authors exchanged half the medium for IL-2 medium on days 3 and 7. The receptor's source is a human donor who had a prior SARS-CoV-2 infection. The source material was CD4+ T cells from PBMCs cultured with a peptide pool, sampled before COVID-19 vaccination. V usage is TRBV20-1 and J usage is TRBJ2-1; TRBD2 matches at 8 bases. DNA of the CDR3: TGCAGTGCTAGTAGTTTCGGGGGGGTCTCCTACAATGAGCAGTTCTTC. Translation: CSASSFGGVSYNEQFF.